This T cell receptor (beta chain) appears in the sequencing data of a study of T cell responses to AZD1222 COVID-19 vaccine. This CDR3 comprises 14 residues. Germline values: CDR1 SGDLS, CDR2 YYNGEE. V lost 3 bases to trimming and J lost 7 bases; unmatched junction nucleotides: 4. The repertoire was sequenced with immunoSEQ multiplex PCR; TCRdb's copy has only in-frame clones and lacks some. The table has some 120,000 clones, 88% seen once. This TCR came from an adult in good health. This specimen was peripheral blood, taken on day 0 of MenACWY control vaccination. The rearrangement links TRBV9 to TRBJ1-6, with 7 nucleotides matching TRBD1. CDR3 nucleotides: TGTGCCAGCAGCGCGGGACAGTGGAATTCACCCCTCCACTTT. Protein sequence: CASSAGQWNSPLHF.